One TCR beta chain is described in this entry. The record originates from a study of response to subunit inactivated influenza vaccine. Each CDR3 protein gets one entry after TCRdb re-called the RT-PCR reads with MiXCR. The sample consists of just under 550,000 distinct CDR3 sequences, roughly 23% of them appearing once. CDR3 size: 18 residues. Germline V gives CDR1 SGHAT, CDR2 FQDESV (reference sequence). Germline trimming cut 0 bases from V and 3 bases from J; bases unmatched to any gene: 7. This same sample was also part of a study on T cells expressing NK-cell markers. That study reports: Production of TCR beta cDNA relied on 5'RACE template switching with UMIs. In several donors, dominant clonotypes made up roughly 25-60.1% of CD3+CD56-NKG2C+ cells.

This receptor was obtained from a man aged 45 to 65 who received an inactivated influenza vaccine. This specimen consisted of CD4+ T cells sorted from PBMCs, obtained roughly 13 days after vaccination. This chain links TRBV11-1 with TRBJ2-1, with 11 bases fitting TRBD2. DNA of the CDR3: TGTGCCAGCAGCTTAGCGCTAAGTAGCGGGGGGGACTACAATGAGCAGTTCTTC. Its translation is CASSLALSSGGDYNEQFF.